This section outlines one T cell receptor beta chain sequence together with its context. The data are from a study of blood T cell repertoires in COVID-19. Study context: PBMCs, B-cell-depleted T cells, or T cells provided the cDNA or gDNA that made up the material.

Data came from immunoSEQ multiplex PCR; TCRdb stores just in-frame clones and leaves some out. The table includes under 250,000 clones, 75% to 90% detected once. With 8 bases clipped from V and 3 bases from J, the junction kept 6 bases outside the gene matches. Germline loops: CDR1 LGHDT, CDR2 YNNKEL (reference sequence). The CDR3 is made up of 17 amino acids. V gene TRBV3-1 (or the pseudogene TRBV3-2) combines with J gene TRBJ2-2; 16 nucleotides match TRBD2. The sequence was collected from a woman in her twenties or thirties who had been exposed to COVID-19. Sequenced: PBMCs or T cells enriched from blood (not recorded which). DNA for the CDR3: TGTGCCAGCGCGCAGGGACTAGCGGGAGGGGACACCGGGGAGCTGTTTTTT. It translates to CASAQGLAGGDTGELFF.